Listed here are 17 T cell receptor beta chains from one sample, sequenced in a study of blood T cell repertoires in COVID-19. Assay: immunoSEQ multiplex PCR; the TCRdb copy retains only in-frame clones and omits some. The top ten clones hold around 1.9% of a sample with some 320,000 clones, roughly 85% of them seen once. The sequenced material came from PBMCs or T cells enriched from blood (not recorded which). Every receptor here comes from a woman aged 25-40 years who had been exposed to COVID-19.

This sequence joins TRBV2 and TRBJ2-7; D may be TRBD2 (6 bases). V shed 6 bases and J shed 7 bases, with 10 bases lying between them. The germline V gene encodes CDR1 SNHLY and CDR2 FYNNEI. This CDR3 is built from 11 residues. For the CDR3, the DNA is TGTGCCAGCAGGGCGGGAATAGAGCAGTACTTC. It is translated as CASRAGIEQYF.

This clone was detected only a few times. The chain has TRBV19 and TRBJ1-2, with TRBD1 matching 9 bases. With 4 bases clipped from V and 3 bases from J, the junction kept 3 bases outside the gene matches. The germline V gene has CDR1 LNHDA and CDR2 SQIVND (reference sequence). The CDR3 is 14 amino acids. In DNA, the CDR3 is TGTGCCAGTAGTACCAGGACAGGGGACTATGGCTACACCTTC. Amino acids: CASSTRTGDYGYTF.

This clone was found once. The gene calls are TRBV6-2 or TRBV6-3 and TRBJ2-4, with D possibly being TRBD1 (5 bases). The ends were cut back, 3 bases at V and 7 bases at J, with 16 bases in the middle. The V gene's germline CDR1 is MNHEY and CDR2 SVGEGT. The length of the CDR3 is 15 residues. The CDR3 is CASSYPDRARNIQYF. CDR3 DNA: TGTGCCAGCAGTTATCCCGACAGAGCTCGGAACATTCAGTACTTC.

The chain couples TRBV28 to TRBJ2-7, with 7 bases lining up with TRBD1. Germline V gene sequence: CDR1 MDHEN, CDR2 SYDVKM. The trim removed 6 bases at V and 3 bases at J, leaving 5 bases unmatched. There are 13 residues in the CDR3. This chain's CDR3 is CASRSGQDYEQYF. The CDR3 bases are TGTGCCAGCAGAAGCGGACAGGACTACGAGCAGTACTTC.

The V gene is TRBV12-3 or TRBV12-4, the J gene TRBJ2-5; D gene unclear. The CDR3 length is 13 residues. Trimming cost V 7 bases and J 1 base, with 10 bases left between them. DNA of the CDR3: TGTGCCAGCAAATCTCCAGGCCAAGAGACCCAGTACTTC. Translating it yields CASKSPGQETQYF.

The J gene is TRBJ2-5, the V gene TRBV9, with unresolved D. The V end was cut by 0 bases, the J end by 3 bases, with 12 bases between. The CDR3 extends over 15 amino acids. The germline V gene has CDR1 SGDLS and CDR2 YYNGEE. CDR3 nucleotide sequence: TGTGCCAGCAGCGTAGCCCCCCGAACGGAAGAGACCCAGTACTTC. Encoded protein: CASSVAPRTEETQYF.

The chain recombines TRBV21-1 with TRBJ1-1. TRBV21-1 has pseudogene status. There are 13 residues in the CDR3. DNA of the CDR3: TGTGCCAGTATAATGTGGGGGGACACTGAAGCTTTCTTT. Its protein product is CASIMWGDTEAFF.

The chain joins TRBV4-3 to TRBJ2-7, with D hard to call. This CDR3 spans 13 amino acids. V lost 3 bases to trimming and J lost 3 bases, with 9 bases between them. In germline, CDR1 is LGHNA, CDR2 YSLEER. The CDR3 reads CASSQTRNYEQYF. In nucleotides, the CDR3 is TGCGCCAGCAGCCAGACAAGGAACTACGAGCAGTACTTC.

The rearrangement joins TRBV19 to TRBJ2-7, with 7 bases lining up with TRBD1. The CDR3 is 14 amino acids. Germline CDR1 reads LNHDA; CDR2 reads SQIVND (reference sequence). The trim removed 6 bases at V and 0 bases at J, leaving 5 bases unmatched. In DNA, the CDR3 is TGTGCCAGTAGACAGGACAGGAGCTCCTACGAGCAGTACTTC. Residues: CASRQDRSSYEQYF. Complete variable domain (other parts from reference TRBV19 and TRBJ2-7): DGGITQSPKYLFRKEGQNVTLSCEQNLNHDAMYWYRQDPGQGLRLIYYSQIVNDFQKGDIAEGYSVSREKKESFPLTVTSAQKNPTAFYLCASRQDRSSYEQYFGPGTRLTVT.

The rearrangement uses TRBV27 and TRBJ2-7, with 7 bases that match TRBD1. The CDR3 spans 13 residues. Trimming took 6 bases from V and 7 from J; bases not matched to a gene: 9. CDR1 and CDR2 from the germline V gene are MNHEY and SMNVEV (reference sequence). DNA of the CDR3: TGTGCCAGCAGCTCACCAGGGGGTCAAGAGCAGTACTTC. This sequence encodes CASSSPGGQEQYF.

The V and J genes are TRBV5-1 and TRBJ2-6; 7 bases line up with TRBD1. Germline CDR1 and CDR2: SGHRS and YFSETQ. This CDR3 is 16 amino acids long. After removal of 4 bases from V and 4 bases from J, the junction contained 8 bases not matched to a gene. CDR3 amino acids: CASSADRFSGANVLTF. DNA of the CDR3: TGCGCCAGCAGCGCGGACAGGTTCTCAGGGGCCAACGTCCTGACTTTC.

The gene calls are TRBV5-6 and TRBJ2-2, with D possibly being TRBD1 (5 bases). The CDR3 covers 16 residues. In germline, CDR1 is SGHDT, CDR2 YYEEEE. The V gene lost 0 bases and the J gene lost 5 bases, with 14 bases spanning the gap. The CDR3 nucleotides are TGTGCCAGCAGCTTGGGACAGACATATCGGACCGGGGAGCTGTTTTTT. It translates to CASSLGQTYRTGELFF.

The chain carries TRBV6-5 and TRBJ1-2; D is uncertain. The CDR3 totals 13 residues. Germline lookup yields CDR1 MNHEY and CDR2 SVGAGI. The germline V and J ends were trimmed by 6 bases and 4 bases, with 12 bases remaining between them. The CDR3 reads CASRSTEGYGYTF. The CDR3 nucleotides are TGTGCCAGCAGAAGCACAGAGGGCTATGGCTACACCTTC.

The CDR3 loop is CASSSEYDGADTQYF. The CDR3 DNA reads TGTGCCAGCAGCTCCGAATATGATGGTGCGGATACGCAGTATTTT. The J gene is TRBJ2-3, the V gene TRBV7-6; D is undetermined. The V gene's germline CDR1 is SGHVS and CDR2 FNYEAQ. The CDR3 is 15 residues long. V gave up 4 bases and J gave up 6 bases, with 17 bases separating them.

V usage is TRBV30 and J usage is TRBJ2-5; 8 bases align to TRBD1. This CDR3 comprises 15 residues. Trimming at V came to 0 bases and at J to 5 bases, leaving 8 bases not matched to a gene. CDR1 is GTSNPN and CDR2 is SVGIG in the germline V gene (reference sequence). The CDR3 reads CAWSVGQGARETQYF. CDR3 DNA sequence: TGTGCCTGGAGTGTAGGCCAGGGGGCGAGGGAGACCCAGTACTTC.

This sequence joins TRBV9 and TRBJ1-4, with D uncertain. Germline V gives CDR1 SGDLS, CDR2 YYNGEE. The CDR3 contains 13 residues. V dropped 5 bases and J dropped 7 bases, with 12 bases sitting between them. The CDR3 spells CASSVSSGEKLFF. CDR3 DNA sequence: TGTGCCAGCAGTGTCTCTTCGGGTGAAAAACTGTTTTTT.

The chain uses TRBV30 and TRBJ1-1, with 10 bases lining up with TRBD1. V lost 8 bases, J lost 1 base, and 4 bases stayed unmatched. The CDR3 consists of 13 residues. Germline loops: CDR1 GTSNPN, CDR2 SVGIG (reference sequence). The CDR3 region is CARRTGGNTEAFF. The CDR3 DNA is TGTGCCCGCCGGACAGGGGGGAACACTGAAGCTTTCTTT.